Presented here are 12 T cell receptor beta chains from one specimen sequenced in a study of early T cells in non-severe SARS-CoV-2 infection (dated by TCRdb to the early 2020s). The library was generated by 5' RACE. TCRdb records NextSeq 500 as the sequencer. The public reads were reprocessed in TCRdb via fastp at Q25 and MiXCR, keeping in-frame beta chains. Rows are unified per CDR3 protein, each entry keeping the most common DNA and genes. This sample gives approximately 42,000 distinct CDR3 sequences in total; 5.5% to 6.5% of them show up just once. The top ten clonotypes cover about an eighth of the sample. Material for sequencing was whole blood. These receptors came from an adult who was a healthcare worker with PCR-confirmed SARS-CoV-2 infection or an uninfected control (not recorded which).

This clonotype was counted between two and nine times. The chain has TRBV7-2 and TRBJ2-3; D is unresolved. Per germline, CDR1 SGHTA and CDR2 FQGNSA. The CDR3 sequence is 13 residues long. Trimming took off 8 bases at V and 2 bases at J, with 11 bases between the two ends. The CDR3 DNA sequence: TGTGCCAGCCCGATCGTCACCACAGATACGCAGTATTTT. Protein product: CASPIVTTDTQYF.

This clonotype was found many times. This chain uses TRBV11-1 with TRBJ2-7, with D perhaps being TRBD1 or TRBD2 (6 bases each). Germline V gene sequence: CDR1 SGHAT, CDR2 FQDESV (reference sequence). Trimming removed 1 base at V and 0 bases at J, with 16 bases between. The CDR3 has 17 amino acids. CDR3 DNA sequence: TGTGCCAGCAGCTTAGTCCGTTCGGGGGCCGGCTCCTACGAGCAGTACTTC. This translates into CASSLVRSGAGSYEQYF.

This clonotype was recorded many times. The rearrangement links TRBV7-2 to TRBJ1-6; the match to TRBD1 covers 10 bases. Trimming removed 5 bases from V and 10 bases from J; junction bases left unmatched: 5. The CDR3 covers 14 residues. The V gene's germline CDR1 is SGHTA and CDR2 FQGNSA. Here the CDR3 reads CASSQTGGSSPLHF. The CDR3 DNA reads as TGTGCCAGCAGCCAGACAGGGGGCAGCTCACCCCTCCACTTT.

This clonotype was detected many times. Here the CDR3 reads CASSHLGRINTGELFF. CDR3 in DNA: TGCGCCAGCAGTCACTTGGGACGGATCAACACCGGGGAGCTGTTTTTT. The V and J genes are TRBV23-1 and TRBJ2-2; D may be TRBD1 or TRBD2 (5 bases each). TRBV23-1 qualifies as an ORF whose function is uncertain. CDR3 length: 16 amino acids. Trimming took off 3 bases at V and 2 bases at J, with 13 bases between the two ends.

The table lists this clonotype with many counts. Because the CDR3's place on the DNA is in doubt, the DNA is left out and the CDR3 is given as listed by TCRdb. CDR3 residues: CISVSEASNRRHSDGTDTQYF. The gene calls are TRBV7-5 and TRBJ2-3. TRBV7-5 is given as a pseudogene. Inclusive of both ends, the CDR3 amounts to 21 amino acids.

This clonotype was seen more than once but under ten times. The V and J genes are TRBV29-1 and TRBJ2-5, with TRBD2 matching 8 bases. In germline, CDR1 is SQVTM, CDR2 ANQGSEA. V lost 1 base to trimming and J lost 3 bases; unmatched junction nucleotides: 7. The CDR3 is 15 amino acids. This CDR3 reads CSVEVLAGRKETQYF. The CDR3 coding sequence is TGCAGCGTTGAAGTGTTAGCGGGGAGAAAAGAGACCCAGTACTTC.

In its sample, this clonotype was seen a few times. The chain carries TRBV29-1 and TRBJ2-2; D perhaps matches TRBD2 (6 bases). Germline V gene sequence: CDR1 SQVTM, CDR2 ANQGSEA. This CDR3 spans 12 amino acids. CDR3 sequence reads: CHAGTNTGELFF. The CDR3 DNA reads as TGCCATGCGGGGACGAACACCGGGGAGCTGTTTTTT.

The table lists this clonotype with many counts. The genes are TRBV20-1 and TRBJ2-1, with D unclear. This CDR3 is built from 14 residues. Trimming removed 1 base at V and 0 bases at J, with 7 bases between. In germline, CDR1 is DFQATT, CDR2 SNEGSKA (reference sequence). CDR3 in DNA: TGCAGTGCTAGAGCAGCGAGCTCCTACAATGAGCAGTTCTTC. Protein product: CSARAASSYNEQFF.

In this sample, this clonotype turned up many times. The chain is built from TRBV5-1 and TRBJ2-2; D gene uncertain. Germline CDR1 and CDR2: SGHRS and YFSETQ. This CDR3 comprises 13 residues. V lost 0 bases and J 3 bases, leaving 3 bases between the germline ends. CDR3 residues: CASSLADTGELFF. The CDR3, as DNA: TGCGCCAGCAGCTTGGCTGACACCGGGGAGCTGTTTTTT.

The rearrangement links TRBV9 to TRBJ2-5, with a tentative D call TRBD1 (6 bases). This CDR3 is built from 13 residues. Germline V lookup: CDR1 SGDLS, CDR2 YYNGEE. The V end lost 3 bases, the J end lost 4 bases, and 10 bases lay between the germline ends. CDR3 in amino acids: CASSADRLETQYF. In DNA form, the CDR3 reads TGTGCCAGCAGCGCGGACAGATTAGAGACCCAGTACTTC. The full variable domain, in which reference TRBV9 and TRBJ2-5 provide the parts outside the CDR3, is DSGVTQTPKHLITATGQRVTLRCSPRSGDLSVYWYQQSLDQGLQFLIQYYNGEERAKGNILERFSAQQFPDLHSELNLSSLELGDSALYFCASSADRLETQYFGPGTRLLVL.

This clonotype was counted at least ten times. The CDR3 coding sequence is TGTGCCATCTCTGACTGGAGGACCAAAAACATTCAGTACTTC. This gives the protein CAISDWRTKNIQYF. The chain employs TRBV12-3 or TRBV12-4 and TRBJ2-4; tentative D call: TRBD2 (5 bases). The CDR3 totals 14 residues. V shed 10 bases and J shed 2 bases, with 15 bases lying between them.

In nucleotides, the CDR3 is TGTGCCAGCAGTTTATTATCTAAAATGGGTAATTCACCCCTCCACTTT. Protein sequence: CASSLLSKMGNSPLHF. The chain uses TRBV28 and TRBJ1-6; D is unclear. The CDR3 is 16 residues long. Trimming removed 1 base at V and 6 bases at J, with 13 bases between. Germline CDR1 and CDR2: MDHEN and SYDVKM.